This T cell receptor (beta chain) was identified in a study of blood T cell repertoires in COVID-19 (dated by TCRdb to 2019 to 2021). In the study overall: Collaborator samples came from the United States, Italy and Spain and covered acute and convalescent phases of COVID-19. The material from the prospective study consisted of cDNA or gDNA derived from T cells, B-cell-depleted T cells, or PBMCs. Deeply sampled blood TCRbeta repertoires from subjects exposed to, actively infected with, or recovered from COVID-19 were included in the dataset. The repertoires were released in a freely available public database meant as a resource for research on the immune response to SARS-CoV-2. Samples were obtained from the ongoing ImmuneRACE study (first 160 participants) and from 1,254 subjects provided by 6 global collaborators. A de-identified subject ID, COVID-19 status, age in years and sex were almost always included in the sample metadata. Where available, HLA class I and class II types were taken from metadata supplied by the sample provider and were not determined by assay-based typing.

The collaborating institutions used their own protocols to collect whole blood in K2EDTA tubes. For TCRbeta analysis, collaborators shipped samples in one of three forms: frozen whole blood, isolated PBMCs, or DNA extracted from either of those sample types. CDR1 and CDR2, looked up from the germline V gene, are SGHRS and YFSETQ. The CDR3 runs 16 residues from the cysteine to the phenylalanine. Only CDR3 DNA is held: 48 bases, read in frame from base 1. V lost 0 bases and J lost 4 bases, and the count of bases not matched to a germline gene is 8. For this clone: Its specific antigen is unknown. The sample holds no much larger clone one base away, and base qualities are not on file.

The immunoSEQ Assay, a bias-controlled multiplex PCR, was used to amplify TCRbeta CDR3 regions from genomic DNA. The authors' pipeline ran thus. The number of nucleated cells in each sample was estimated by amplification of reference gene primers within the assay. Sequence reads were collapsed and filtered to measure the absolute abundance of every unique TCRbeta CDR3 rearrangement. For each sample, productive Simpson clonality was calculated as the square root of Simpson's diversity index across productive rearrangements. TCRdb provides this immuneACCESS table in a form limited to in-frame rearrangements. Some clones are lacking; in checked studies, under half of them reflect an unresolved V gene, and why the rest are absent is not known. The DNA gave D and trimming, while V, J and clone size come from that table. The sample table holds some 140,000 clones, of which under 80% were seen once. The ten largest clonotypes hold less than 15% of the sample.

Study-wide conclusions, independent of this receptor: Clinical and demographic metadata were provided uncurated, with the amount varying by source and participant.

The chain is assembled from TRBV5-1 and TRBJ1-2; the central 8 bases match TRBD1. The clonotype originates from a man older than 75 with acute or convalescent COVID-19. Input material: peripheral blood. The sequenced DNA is TGCGCCAGCAGCTTGGCTGGGGACAGGTGGGGCTATGGCTACACCTTC. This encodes CASSLAGDRWGYGYTF.